The entry that follows covers one T cell receptor (beta chain) sequence. The sample is drawn from a study of blood T cell repertoires in COVID-19. The data were produced by immunoSEQ multiplex PCR, yet TCRdb's version contains in-frame clones alone and is incomplete. The sample contains 290,000 or so clones, roughly nine tenths of which appear only once. The CDR3 has 13 residues. Trimming removed 0 bases at V and 6 bases at J, with 7 bases between. CDR1 and CDR2 from the germline V gene are SGHRS and YFSETQ. The chain carries TRBV5-1 and TRBJ2-1, with D possibly TRBD1 on 5 matching bases. The receptor was isolated from a woman under 40 with COVID-19, enrolled during active disease. The specimen sequenced was peripheral blood. The CDR3 is CASSLAQGNEQFF. CDR3 bases: TGCGCCAGCAGCTTGGCTCAGGGCAATGAGCAGTTCTTC. The full variable domain, in which reference TRBV5-1 and TRBJ2-1 provide the parts outside the CDR3, is KAGVTQTPRYLIKTRGQQVTLSCSPISGHRSVSWYQQTPGQGLQFLFEYFSETQRNKGNFPGRFSGRQFSNSRSEMNVSTLELGDSALYLCASSLAQGNEQFFGPGTRLTVL.